This TCR beta chain was identified in a study of blood T cell repertoires in COVID-19. About the study: The United States, Italy and Spain supplied acute and convalescent COVID-19 samples. PBMCs, B-cell-depleted T cells, or T cells provided the cDNA or gDNA that made up the material.

Assay: immunoSEQ multiplex PCR; the TCRdb copy retains only in-frame clones and omits some. This sample has 95,000 to 110,000 clones, with just over 90% found just once. The CDR3 has 16 amino acids. The V and J ends lost 7 bases and 1 base, in that order; junction bases with no gene match: 10. CDR1 is SGHKS, CDR2 YYEKEE, per germline (reference sequence). This chain connects TRBV5-5 to TRBJ2-2, with TRBD2 matching 7 bases. The sequence derives from a woman younger than 45 with acute or convalescent COVID-19. Input material: peripheral blood. The CDR3 DNA is TGTGCCAGCTTCCGAAGCGGGGTGCAGAACACCGGGGAGCTGTTTTTT. Protein sequence: CASFRSGVQNTGELFF.